This T cell receptor (beta chain) was identified in a study of T cell responses to AZD1222 COVID-19 vaccine. Study-wide context: Recipients boosted at about 4 weeks or about 12 weeks are pooled.

Clones were sequenced by immunoSEQ multiplex PCR, and TCRdb holds only the in-frame ones, with some missing. Among about 100,000 clones listed, over 75% were seen once. The source is an adult in good health. The starting material was peripheral blood, obtained on day 0 of AZD1222 vaccination.

CDR3 in DNA: TGTGCCAGCAGCCCGCAGGAAGGGATCGATCAGCCCCAGCATTTT. Its translation: CASSPQEGIDQPQHF. This chain joins TRBV7-8 and TRBJ1-5; unclear D gene. V lost 5 bases, J lost 5 bases, and 16 bases lay in between. The CDR3 is 15 residues long. Germline CDR1 is SGHVS and CDR2 is FQNEAQ.